This entry concerns a single T cell receptor (beta chain). Antigen unknown. TCRdb's copy holds only in-frame clones and misses some; the assay was immunoSEQ multiplex PCR. The sample holds around 54,000 clones, about 90% seen once. The time point was: week 35, safety follow-up. Mutant IDH1 20-mer peptide, at 300 ug, made up each vaccine dose, with topical imiquimod. The data were obtained in a study of a mutant IDH1 vaccine in newly diagnosed glioma. Study-wide results and caveats: Top peripheral T cell clonotype shifts appeared unrelated to pseudoprogression.

V shed 6 bases and J shed 4 bases, with 12 bases lying between them. This CDR3 contains 14 residues. CDR1 and CDR2 (germline): SGHVS, FQNEAQ. The sequence derives from a man aged 35-49 years with glioma. V is TRBV7-8 and J is TRBJ2-2; D not certain. Sequencing was performed on PBMCs, taken from a glioma patient whose treatment included an IDH1 peptide vaccine. The CDR3 DNA sequence: TGTGCCAGCAGTATAGGGTTCGGCACCGGGGAGCTGTTTTTT. Protein sequence: CASSIGFGTGELFF.